This passage covers 16 T cell receptor beta chains from one sample sequenced in a study of beta chain features in type 1 diabetes. cDNA synthesis used the whole RNA isolate, giving expressed TCRB sequences. Data came from immunoSEQ multiplex PCR; TCRdb stores just in-frame clones and leaves some out. The sample yields about 320,000 clones, about 15% seen once. Sample: central memory CD4+ T cells from blood. Source of these receptors: a man aged 25-45 years in good health.

This chain joins TRBV7-9 and TRBJ2-5, with unresolved D. Looked up from germline, CDR1 is SEHNR and CDR2 is FQNEAQ (reference sequence). The V and J ends lost 1 base and 1 base respectively, with 7 bases between them. The CDR3 spans 14 residues. DNA of the CDR3: TGTGCCAGCAGCTTAGTGGCGGTCCAAGAGACCCAGTACTTC. As protein: CASSLVAVQETQYF.

The chain couples TRBV7-2 to TRBJ2-7, with 7 bases identical to TRBD1. This CDR3 is 12 amino acids long. The J segment lost 6 bases and the V segment lost 5 bases, leaving 4 bases of the junction unmatched. Germline CDR1 is SGHTA and CDR2 is FQGNSA. For the CDR3, the DNA is TGTGCCAGCAGCATCCCAGGGGGCGAGCAGTACGTC. Translating gives CASSIPGGEQYV.

As regards this clone: Other nucleotide sequences from this sample produce the same CDR3. The chain links TRBV19 to TRBJ2-1; 7 nucleotides match TRBD1. CDR3 size: 14 residues. Per the germline V gene, CDR1 is LNHDA and CDR2 is SQIVND (reference sequence). V gave up 9 bases and J gave up 0 bases; unmatched junction bases: 5. In DNA form, the CDR3 reads TGTGCCAGCGTCCGGGACAGCTCCTACAATGAGCAGTTCTTC. It codes for CASVRDSSYNEQFF.

The chain combines TRBV7-8 with TRBJ1-2, with 7 bases matching TRBD1. Germline V gene sequence: CDR1 SGHVS, CDR2 FQNEAQ. This CDR3 spans 16 amino acids. The trim removed 7 bases at V and 4 bases at J, leaving 15 bases unmatched. The CDR3: CASTHSRGGRAYGYTF. The CDR3 coding sequence is TGTGCCAGCACCCACTCCAGAGGGGGCAGGGCCTATGGCTACACCTTC.

The gene calls are TRBV7-2 and TRBJ1-1; TRBD1 is a possible D gene (5 bases). V was clipped by 4 bases and J by 0 bases, with 18 bases between them. This CDR3 has 17 amino acids. Germline CDR1 and CDR2: SGHTA and FQGNSA. CDR3 nucleotides: TGTGCCAGCAGCTATGGGACCCTTAGGGTGATGAACACTGAAGCTTTCTTT. The encoded protein is CASSYGTLRVMNTEAFF.

The table lists this clone with many counts. The chain links TRBV28 to TRBJ1-4; D not certain. V lost 4 bases and J lost 3, with 12 bases in between. This CDR3 has 15 amino acids. Looked up from germline, CDR1 is MDHEN and CDR2 is SYDVKM. The CDR3 loop is CASSSFRSANEKLFF. The CDR3 DNA sequence: TGTGCCAGCAGTTCCTTTCGCTCGGCTAATGAAAAACTGTTTTTT.

The V and J genes are TRBV14 and TRBJ2-5, with D unresolved. The CDR3 sequence is 14 residues long. Germline-derived CDR1 and CDR2 are SGHDN and FVKESK. Trimming took off 1 base at V and 4 bases at J, with 10 bases between the two ends. CDR3 in amino acids: CASSQGQVGETQYF. CDR3 coding DNA: TGTGCCAGCAGCCAAGGTCAGGTGGGAGAGACCCAGTACTTC.

Points on this clone: Additional DNA sequences in this sample encode the identical CDR3. V is TRBV7-9 and J is TRBJ2-5; perhaps TRBD2 as D (5 bases). CDR1 is SEHNR, CDR2 FQNEAQ, per germline (reference sequence). CDR3 length: 13 residues. V lost 1 base and J 4 bases, leaving 7 bases between the germline ends. CDR3 loop: CASSLGAGETQYF. The DNA for the CDR3 is TGTGCCAGCAGCTTAGGCGCGGGAGAGACCCAGTACTTC. Full variable domain (remainder filled in from reference TRBV7-9 and TRBJ2-5): DTGVSQNPRHKITKRGQNVTFRCDPISEHNRLYWYRQTLGQGPEFLTYFQNEAQLEKSRLLSDRFSAERPKGSFSTLEIQRTEQGDSAMYLCASSLGAGETQYFGPGTRLLVL.

V is TRBV6-5 and J is TRBJ1-1; 7 bases fit TRBD1. Germline V gene data show CDR1 as MNHEY and CDR2 as SVGAGI. This CDR3 contains 14 residues. Losses at the gene ends were 6 bases for V and 7 bases for J; bases not matched to a gene: 11. CDR3 DNA: TGTGCCAGCAGCCCAAGACAGGGAGTTGATGAAGCTTTCTTT. Translation: CASSPRQGVDEAFF.

This clone has a count of ten or more. The rearrangement links TRBV7-2 to TRBJ1-6, with D uncertain. The V and J ends lost 1 base and 5 bases respectively, with 6 bases between them. The CDR3 spans 14 residues. Germline V lookup: CDR1 SGHTA, CDR2 FQGNSA. The CDR3 loop is CASSLGPNNSPLHF. For the CDR3, the DNA is TGTGCCAGCAGCTTAGGACCGAATAATTCACCCCTCCACTTT.

The rearrangement links TRBV5-4 to TRBJ2-1, with D perhaps given as TRBD1 or TRBD2 (5 bases each). Germline CDR1 reads SGHNT; CDR2 reads YYREEE (reference sequence). The CDR3 covers 15 residues. V was pared by 0 bases and J by 9 bases, with 16 bases between. The CDR3 sequence is CASSLGLGDVSEQFF. The CDR3 DNA follows: TGTGCCAGCAGCTTGGGGCTAGGGGACGTAAGTGAGCAGTTCTTC.

The J gene is TRBJ2-6, the V gene TRBV27, with D uncertain. Trimming cost V 2 bases and J 2 bases, with 7 bases left between them. The CDR3 has 15 residues. Looked up from germline, CDR1 is MNHEY and CDR2 is SMNVEV (reference sequence). This CDR3 is CASSLEGAGANVLTF. CDR3 nucleotides: TGTGCCAGCAGTTTAGAAGGTGCTGGGGCCAACGTCCTGACTTTC.

This clone was counted only a few times. The V and J genes are TRBV4-3 and TRBJ1-2, with TRBD1 as a possible D gene (6 bases). The germline gives CDR1 LGHNA, CDR2 YSLEER. The CDR3 spans 16 residues. Trimming took 0 bases from V and 3 from J, leaving 14 bases between them. The CDR3 is CASSQESAGADYGYTF. The CDR3 coding sequence is TGCGCCAGCAGCCAAGAGTCGGCAGGGGCTGACTATGGCTACACCTTC.

The rearrangement joins TRBV13 to TRBJ1-2; D may be TRBD1 (6 bases). Trimming shortened V by 3 bases and J by 3 bases, and 14 bases separated the two germline ends. CDR1 PRHDT and CDR2 FYEKMQ come from the germline V gene (reference sequence). This CDR3 spans 15 amino acids. CDR3 in DNA: TGTGCCAGCAGCTTGGGTAGACAGGTTTACTATGGCTACACCTTC. This encodes CASSLGRQVYYGYTF. Combining the CDR3 with reference TRBV13 and TRBJ1-2 gives the whole variable domain AAGVIQSPRHLIKEKRETATLKCYPIPRHDTVYWYQQGPGQDPQFLISFYEKMQSDKGSIPDRFSAQQFSDYHSELNMSSLELGDSALYFCASSLGRQVYYGYTFGSGTRLTVV.

The table lists this clone with a few counts. CDR3 sequence (DNA): TGTGCCAGCAGCTTAGGGCTGCGGAACACCGGGGAGCTGTTTTTT. Translated: CASSLGLRNTGELFF. This chain links TRBV7-2 with TRBJ2-2; D unresolved. Germline CDR1 is SGHTA and CDR2 is FQGNSA. The CDR3 is 15 amino acids. The germline V and J ends were trimmed by 1 base and 1 base, with 7 bases remaining between them.

This chain joins TRBV2 and TRBJ2-2, with a weak D call TRBD2 (5 bases). This CDR3 comprises 15 residues. The germline CDR1 and CDR2 sequences are SNHLY and FYNNEI. V was cut by 6 bases and J by 6 bases, with 17 bases left in between. In nucleotides, the CDR3 is TGTGCCAGCAGCCCAACTAGTAGATTGTCCGGGGAGCTGTTTTTT. This codes for CASSPTSRLSGELFF.